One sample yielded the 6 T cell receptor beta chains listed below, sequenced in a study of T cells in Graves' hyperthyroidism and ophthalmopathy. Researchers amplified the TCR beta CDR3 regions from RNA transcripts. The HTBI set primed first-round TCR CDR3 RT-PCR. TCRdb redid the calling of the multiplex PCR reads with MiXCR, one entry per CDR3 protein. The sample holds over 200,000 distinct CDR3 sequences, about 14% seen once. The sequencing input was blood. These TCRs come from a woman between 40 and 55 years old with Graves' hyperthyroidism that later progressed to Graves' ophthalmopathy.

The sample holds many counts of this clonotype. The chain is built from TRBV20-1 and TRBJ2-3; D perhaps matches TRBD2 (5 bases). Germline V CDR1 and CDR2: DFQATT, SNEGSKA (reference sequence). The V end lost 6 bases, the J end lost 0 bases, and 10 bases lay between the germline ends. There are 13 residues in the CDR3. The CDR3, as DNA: TGCAGTGCACCCTGGGAGAGCACAGATACGCAGTATTTT. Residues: CSAPWESTDTQYF.

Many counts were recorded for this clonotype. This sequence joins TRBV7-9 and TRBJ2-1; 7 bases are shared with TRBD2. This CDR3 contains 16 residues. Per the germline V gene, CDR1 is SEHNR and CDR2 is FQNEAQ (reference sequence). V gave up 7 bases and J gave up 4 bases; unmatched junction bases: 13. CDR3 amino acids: CASILSGGGLYNEQFF. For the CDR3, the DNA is TGTGCCAGCATCCTCAGCGGCGGGGGACTTTACAATGAGCAGTTCTTC.

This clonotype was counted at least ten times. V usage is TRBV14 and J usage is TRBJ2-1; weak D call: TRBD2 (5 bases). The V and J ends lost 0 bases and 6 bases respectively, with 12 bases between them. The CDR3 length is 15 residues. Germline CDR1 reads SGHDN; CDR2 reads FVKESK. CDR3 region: CASSQERSGVNEQFF. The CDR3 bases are TGTGCCAGCAGCCAAGAAAGGAGCGGAGTCAATGAGCAGTTCTTC.

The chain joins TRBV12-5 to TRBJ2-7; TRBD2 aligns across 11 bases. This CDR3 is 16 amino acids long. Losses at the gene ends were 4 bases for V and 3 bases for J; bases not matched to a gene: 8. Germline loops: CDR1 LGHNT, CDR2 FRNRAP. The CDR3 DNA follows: TGTGCTAGTGGTTCCACCAGACTAGCGGGATTCTACGAGCAGTACTTC. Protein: CASGSTRLAGFYEQYF.

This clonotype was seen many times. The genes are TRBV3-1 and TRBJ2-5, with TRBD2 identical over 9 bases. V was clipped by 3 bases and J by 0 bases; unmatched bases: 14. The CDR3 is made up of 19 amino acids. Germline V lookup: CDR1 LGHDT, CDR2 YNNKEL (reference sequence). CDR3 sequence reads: CASSHPDGGLADYQETQYF. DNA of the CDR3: TGTGCCAGCAGCCATCCCGATGGGGGACTAGCAGACTACCAAGAGACCCAGTACTTC.

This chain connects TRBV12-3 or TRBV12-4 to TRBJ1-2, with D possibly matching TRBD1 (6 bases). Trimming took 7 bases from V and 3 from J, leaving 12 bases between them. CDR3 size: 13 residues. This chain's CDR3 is CASTPDSYYGYTF. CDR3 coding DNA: TGTGCCAGCACTCCGGACAGTTACTATGGCTACACCTTC.